One T cell receptor (beta chain) is described in this entry. The data originate from a study of blood T cell repertoires in COVID-19. Everyone who took part was roughly 18 to 95 years old, and they came from 20 to 25 US areas. Two negative PCRs, clearance, or symptom resolution had been documented for recovered Cohort 3 donors. Produced via immunoSEQ multiplex PCR; TCRdb's table is partial and in-frame only. The repertoire holds over 250,000 clones, around nine tenths seen once, with roughly 3% in the top ten. V was clipped by 1 base and J by 6 bases, with 18 bases between them. The germline gives CDR1 KGHSH, CDR2 LQKENI. The CDR3 is 17 residues long.

Sequenced sample: PBMCs or T cells enriched from blood (not recorded which). The clonotype was recovered from a woman aged 18-29 years who had recovered from COVID-19. V is TRBV18 and J is TRBJ1-4; tentatively, D is TRBD1 (5 bases). The CDR3 region has the DNA TGTGCCAGCTCACCACTTAATCGACAGCAACACCATGAAAAACTGTTTTTT. This codes for CASSPLNRQQHHEKLFF. The full variable domain, completed using reference TRBV18 and TRBJ1-4, is NAGVMQNPRHLVRRRGQEARLRCSPMKGHSHVYWYRQLPEEGLKFMVYLQKENIIDESGMPKERFSAEFPKEGPSILRIQQVVRGDSAAYFCASSPLNRQQHHEKLFFGSGTQLSVL.